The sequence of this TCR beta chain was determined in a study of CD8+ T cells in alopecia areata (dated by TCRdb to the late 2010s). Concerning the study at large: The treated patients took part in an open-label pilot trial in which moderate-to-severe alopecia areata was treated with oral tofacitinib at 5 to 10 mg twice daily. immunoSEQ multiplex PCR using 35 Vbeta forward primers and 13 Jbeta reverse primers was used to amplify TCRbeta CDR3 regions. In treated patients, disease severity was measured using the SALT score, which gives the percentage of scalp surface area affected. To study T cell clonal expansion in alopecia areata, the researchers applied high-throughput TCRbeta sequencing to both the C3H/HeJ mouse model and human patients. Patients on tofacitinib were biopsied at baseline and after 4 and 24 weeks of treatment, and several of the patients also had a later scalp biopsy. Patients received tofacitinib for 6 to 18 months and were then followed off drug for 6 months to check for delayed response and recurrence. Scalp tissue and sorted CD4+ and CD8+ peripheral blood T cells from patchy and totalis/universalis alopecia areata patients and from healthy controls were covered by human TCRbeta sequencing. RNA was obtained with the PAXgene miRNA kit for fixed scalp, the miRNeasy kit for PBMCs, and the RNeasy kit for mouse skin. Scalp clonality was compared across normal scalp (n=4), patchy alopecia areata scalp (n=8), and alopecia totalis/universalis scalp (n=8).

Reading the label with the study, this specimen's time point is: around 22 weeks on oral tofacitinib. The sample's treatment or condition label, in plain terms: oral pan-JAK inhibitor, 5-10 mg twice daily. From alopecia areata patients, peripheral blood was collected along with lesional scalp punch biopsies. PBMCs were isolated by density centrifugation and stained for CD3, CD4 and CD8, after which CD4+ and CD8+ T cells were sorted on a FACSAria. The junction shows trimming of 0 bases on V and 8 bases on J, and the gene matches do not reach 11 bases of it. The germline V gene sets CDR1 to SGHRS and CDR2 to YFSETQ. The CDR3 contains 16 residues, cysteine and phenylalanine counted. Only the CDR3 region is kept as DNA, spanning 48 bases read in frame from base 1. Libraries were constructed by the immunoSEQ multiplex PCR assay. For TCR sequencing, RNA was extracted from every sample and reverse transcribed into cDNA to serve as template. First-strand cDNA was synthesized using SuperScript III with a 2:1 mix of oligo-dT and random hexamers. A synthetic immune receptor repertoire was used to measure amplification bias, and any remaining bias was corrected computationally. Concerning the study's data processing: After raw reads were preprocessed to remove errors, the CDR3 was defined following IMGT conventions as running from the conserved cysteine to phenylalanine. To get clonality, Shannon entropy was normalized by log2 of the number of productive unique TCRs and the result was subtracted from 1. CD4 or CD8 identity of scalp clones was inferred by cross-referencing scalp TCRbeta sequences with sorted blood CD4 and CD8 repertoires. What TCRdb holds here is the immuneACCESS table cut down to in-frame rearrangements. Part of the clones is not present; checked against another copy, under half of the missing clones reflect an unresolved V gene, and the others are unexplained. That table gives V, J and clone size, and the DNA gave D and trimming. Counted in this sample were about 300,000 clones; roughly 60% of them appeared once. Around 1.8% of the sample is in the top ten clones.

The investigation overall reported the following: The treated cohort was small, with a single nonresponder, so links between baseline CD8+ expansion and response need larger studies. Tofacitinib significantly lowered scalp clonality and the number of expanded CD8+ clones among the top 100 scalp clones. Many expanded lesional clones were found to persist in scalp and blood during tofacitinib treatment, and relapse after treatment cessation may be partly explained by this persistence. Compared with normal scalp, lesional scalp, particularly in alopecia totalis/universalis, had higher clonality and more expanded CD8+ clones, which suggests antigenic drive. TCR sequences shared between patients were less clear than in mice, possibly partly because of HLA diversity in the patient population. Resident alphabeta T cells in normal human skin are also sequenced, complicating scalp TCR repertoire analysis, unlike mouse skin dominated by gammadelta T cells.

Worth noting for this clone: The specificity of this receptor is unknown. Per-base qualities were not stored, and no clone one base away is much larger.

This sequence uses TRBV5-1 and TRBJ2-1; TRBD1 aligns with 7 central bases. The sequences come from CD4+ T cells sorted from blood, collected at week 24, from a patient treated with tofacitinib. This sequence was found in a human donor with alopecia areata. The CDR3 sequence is CASSLEGQPQGDEQFF. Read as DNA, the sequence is TGCGCCAGCAGCTTGGAAGGGCAGCCCCAGGGGGATGAGCAGTTCTTC.